The 18 T cell receptor beta chains listed next were all sequenced from one sample in a study of spatial heterogeneity in lung cancer. A single record per CDR3 protein comes from TCRdb applying MiXCR to the 5' RACE reads. The sample gives over 1,500 distinct CDR3 sequences, 24% of which show up once; about 23% is in the top ten. Time point of the sample: sample taken at primary tumor resection. The sample was normal lung tissue next to the tumor, taken at surgery. These receptors came from a male donor with early-stage non-small cell lung cancer.

The chain combines TRBV6-2 or TRBV6-3 with TRBJ2-5, with D uncertain. Germline V gene sequence: CDR1 MNHEY, CDR2 SVGEGT. The CDR3 consists of 11 residues. Between the trimmed V and J ends, which lost 2 bases and 4 bases, there was a span of 2 bases. In DNA, the CDR3 is TGTGCCAGCAGTTACGGAGAGACCCAGTACTTC. It yields the protein CASSYGETQYF.

V and J are TRBV29-1 and TRBJ2-3; D gene ambiguous. Trimming shortened V by 1 base and J by 2 bases, and 4 bases separated the two germline ends. CDR3 length equals 12 residues. Germline V lookup: CDR1 SQVTM, CDR2 ANQGSEA. The CDR3 nucleotides read TGCAGCGTTGAAGTAGTCACAGATACGCAGTATTTT. Protein product: CSVEVVTDTQYF.

This clonotype was seen a few times. The rearrangement uses TRBV6-2 or TRBV6-3 and TRBJ2-7; the D is unclear. The germline V and J ends were trimmed by 0 bases and 9 bases, with 12 bases remaining between them. The CDR3 consists of 13 residues. Germline lookup yields CDR1 MNHEY and CDR2 SVGEGT. The CDR3, as DNA: TGTGCCAGCAGTTACTCCCCCGGTTTTCGGCAGTACTTC. Encoded protein: CASSYSPGFRQYF.

The V gene is TRBV6-2 or TRBV6-3, the J gene TRBJ2-3; no reliable D call. The CDR3 is 13 residues long. Deletions cut 7 bases from V and 2 bases from J, with 10 bases between. Germline CDR1 is MNHEY and CDR2 is SVGEGT. The CDR3 region has the DNA TGTGCCAGCACCCGAGATAACACAGATACGCAGTATTTT. This gives the protein CASTRDNTDTQYF.

The chain links TRBV3-1 to TRBJ2-3; 12 bases agree with TRBD2. The CDR3 is 15 amino acids. Germline V gene sequence: CDR1 LGHDT, CDR2 YNNKEL (reference sequence). Losses at the gene ends were 7 bases for V and 6 bases for J; bases not matched to a gene: 8. CDR3 in amino acids: CASTPSGGALDTQYF. CDR3 nucleotide sequence: TGTGCCAGCACTCCTAGCGGGGGGGCCTTGGATACGCAGTATTTT.

CDR3 in amino acids: CASSQEVTVSYEQYF. The CDR3 coding sequence is TGCGCCAGCAGCCAAGAGGTGACGGTCTCCTACGAGCAGTACTTC. The chain recombines TRBV4-3 with TRBJ2-7; no clear D gene. The CDR3 has 15 residues. Germline lookup yields CDR1 LGHNA and CDR2 YSLEER. V was clipped by 0 bases and J by 0 bases, with 9 bases between them.

V usage is TRBV6-2 or TRBV6-3 and J usage is TRBJ1-5; D is undetermined. This CDR3 has 13 amino acids. V lost 0 bases to trimming and J lost 5 bases, with 5 bases between them. Looked up from germline, CDR1 is MNHEY and CDR2 is SVGEGT. In DNA form, the CDR3 reads TGTGCCAGCAGTTACTCCCCCCATCAGCCCCAGCATTTT. Translating gives CASSYSPHQPQHF.

The CDR3 region has the DNA TGTGCCAGCCAGCGGGCTAGCTCCTACAATGAGCAGTTCTTC. As protein: CASQRASSYNEQFF. This chain links TRBV2 with TRBJ2-1; TRBD2 is a possible D gene (6 bases). Germline CDR1 is SNHLY and CDR2 is FYNNEI. The CDR3 is 14 amino acids. V was shortened by 8 bases and J by 0 bases, with 11 bases between the two germline ends.

This chain links TRBV20-1 with TRBJ2-7; 8 bases agree with TRBD2. The length of the CDR3 is 14 residues. CDR1 and CDR2 (germline): DFQATT, SNEGSKA (reference sequence). The V segment lost 3 bases and the J segment 3 bases; nucleotides outside the gene matches: 7. The CDR3, as DNA: TGCAGTGCTAGTAAGAGTAGCGGGAACTACGAGCAGTACTTC. It translates to CSASKSSGNYEQYF.

This sequence joins TRBV29-1 and TRBJ2-3; 8 bases line up with TRBD1. J was trimmed by 2 bases and V by 7 bases; bases with no gene match: 11. CDR3 length: 15 residues. CDR1 SQVTM and CDR2 ANQGSEA come from the germline V gene. CDR3 sequence reads: CSARQGLSITDTQYF. CDR3 nucleotide sequence: TGCAGCGCCCGACAGGGGCTCTCCATCACAGATACGCAGTATTTT.

This clonotype was found a few times. The chain combines TRBV24-1 with TRBJ2-6, with 8 bases that match TRBD1. The CDR3 spans 15 residues. With 8 bases clipped from V and 2 bases from J, the junction kept 4 bases outside the gene matches. The V gene's germline CDR1 is KGHDR and CDR2 SFDVKD. In DNA, the CDR3 is TGTGCCACCATGCCAGGGGGCGCTGGGGCCAACGTCCTGACTTTC. Protein product: CATMPGGAGANVLTF.

The rearrangement joins TRBV5-1 to TRBJ2-1; 7 nucleotides align to TRBD2. V shed 4 bases and J 5 bases; nucleotides not matched to a gene: 9. The germline CDR1 and CDR2 sequences are SGHRS and YFSETQ. The CDR3 runs 15 residues. CDR3 amino acids: CASSPGGLGNNEQFF. The CDR3, as DNA: TGCGCCAGCAGCCCGGGGGGTCTGGGGAACAATGAGCAGTTCTTC.

This clonotype was observed a few times. V usage is TRBV20-1 and J usage is TRBJ2-5; D gene uncertain. CDR1 is DFQATT, CDR2 SNEGSKA, per germline (reference sequence). Trimming shortened V by 6 bases and J by 0 bases, and 11 bases separated the two germline ends. The CDR3 runs to 13 residues. The CDR3: CSAPQVNQETQYF. The DNA of the CDR3 is TGCAGTGCGCCTCAAGTCAACCAAGAGACCCAGTACTTC.

The gene calls are TRBV28 and TRBJ2-7; D remains unclear. There are 10 residues in the CDR3. V lost 10 bases to trimming and J lost 2 bases, with 6 bases between them. Germline V gene data show CDR1 as MDHEN and CDR2 as SYDVKM. The CDR3 spells CATRAYEQYF. CDR3 in DNA: TGTGCCACCCGGGCCTACGAGCAGTACTTC.

The chain has TRBV4-3 and TRBJ2-5; perhaps TRBD1 as D (5 bases). This CDR3 spans 16 amino acids. From germline, CDR1 is LGHNA and CDR2 YSLEER. V lost 3 bases and J 4 bases, leaving 18 bases between the germline ends. The CDR3 is CASSQDAGFSAETQYF. Here the CDR3 DNA reads TGCGCCAGCAGCCAGGATGCAGGGTTCTCGGCAGAGACCCAGTACTTC.

This clonotype is medium-sized within its sample. The V call is TRBV5-1, the J call TRBJ2-5; D may be TRBD1 (6 bases). Germline values: CDR1 SGHRS, CDR2 YFSETQ. V lost 4 bases to trimming and J lost 2 bases, with 15 bases between them. The CDR3 sequence is 15 residues long. The CDR3 sequence: CASSNGQNLQETQYF. The CDR3 DNA follows: TGCGCCAGCAGCAACGGACAGAACTTACAAGAGACCCAGTACTTC.

The gene calls are TRBV14 and TRBJ2-3; 8 bases align to TRBD1. Per the germline V gene, CDR1 is SGHDN and CDR2 is FVKESK. The CDR3 loop spans 15 amino acids. Trimming removed 2 bases from V and 4 bases from J; junction bases left unmatched: 5. CDR3 nucleotide sequence: TGTGCCAGCAGCCAACTCGGACAGGGCGCAGATACGCAGTATTTT. Translating it yields CASSQLGQGADTQYF.

This clonotype was detected only a few times. The gene calls are TRBV7-2 and TRBJ1-1, with D perhaps TRBD1 (5 bases). Germline V gives CDR1 SGHTA, CDR2 FQGNSA. Trimming left V 1 base short and J 4 bases short, with 10 bases between. This CDR3 is 14 amino acids long. In nucleotides, the CDR3 is TGTGCCAGCAGCTTAGACCCAGGGTCCACTGAAGCTTTCTTT. This encodes CASSLDPGSTEAFF.